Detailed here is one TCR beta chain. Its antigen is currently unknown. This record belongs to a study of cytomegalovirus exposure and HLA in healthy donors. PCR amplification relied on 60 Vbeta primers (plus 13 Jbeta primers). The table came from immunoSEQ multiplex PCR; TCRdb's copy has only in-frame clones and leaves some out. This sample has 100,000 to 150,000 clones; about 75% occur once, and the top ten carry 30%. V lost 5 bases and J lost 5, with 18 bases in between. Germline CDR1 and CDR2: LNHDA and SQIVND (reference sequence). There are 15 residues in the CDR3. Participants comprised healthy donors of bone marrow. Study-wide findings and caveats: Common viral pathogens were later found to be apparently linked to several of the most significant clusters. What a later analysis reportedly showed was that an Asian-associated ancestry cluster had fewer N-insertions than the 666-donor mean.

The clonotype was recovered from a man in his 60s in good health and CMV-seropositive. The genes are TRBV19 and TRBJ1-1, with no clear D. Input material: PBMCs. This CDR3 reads CASSFSLRGVTEAFF. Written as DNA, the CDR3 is TGTGCCAGTAGTTTCTCCTTACGCGGGGTTACTGAAGCTTTCTTT.